This T cell receptor (beta chain) is from a study of T cell responses to AZD1222 COVID-19 vaccine (dated by TCRdb to the early 2020s). For the wider study: AZD1222 recipients whose second dose came at about 4 weeks and those whose second dose came at about 12 weeks were combined into one group, since spike-specific TCR depth and breadth did not differ between the two schedules. A total of just over 230 trial participants underwent TCR sequencing, of whom about 200 had received two doses of AZD1222 and about 25 had received two doses of the MenACWY control vaccine. Trial participants were enrolled by age into 18-55, 56-69 and 70-plus year subgroups, with about 150, 28 and 57 TCR-sequenced participants respectively.

Turning to this clone: Its target antigen remains unknown. One base away there is no much larger clone; base qualities are not given.

The intended sense of this specimen's time point label: baseline before first vaccination. Samples from vaccinated people were obtained from the UK trials COV001 and COV002, which included a single-blind randomized controlled phase 2/3 trial of AZD1222 (ChAdOx1 nCoV-19) in healthy adults. For TCRbeta chain sequencing, PBMC samples were collected from trial participants at day 0 and at day 28 after the second dose. The CDR3 regions of human TCRbeta chains were analyzed by immunosequencing. The authors processed their data as follows. Repertoire TCRs were matched against a reference library of SARS-CoV-2-specific TCRs generated with the MIRA antigen-specificity platform. Breadth was defined as the fraction of unique TCRs that were SARS-CoV-2-associated, and depth was defined as the fraction of total T cells that were SARS-CoV-2-associated. Using the MIRA data, each spike-specific TCR was assigned both to the spike region to which the TCR was reactive and to a CD4 or CD8 class. Log10-transformed breadth and depth values were compared by one-way ANOVA with Sidak's multiple comparisons tests. This is the immuneACCESS table as TCRdb keeps it, with only in-frame sequences that have V and J called. A part of the clones is gone; compared with another copy, unresolved V genes explain less than half, and the rest is unexplained. Clone size and the V and J calls come from that table; the DNA yielded D and trimming. The sample yields 110,000 to 150,000 clones; approximately 93% were counted once. Together, the top ten hold over 4% of the sample.

The cysteine opens and the phenylalanine closes a CDR3 of 13 amino acids. Only the CDR3 region is kept as DNA, spanning 39 bases read in frame from base 1. V and J are truncated by 5 bases and 2 bases respectively, leaving an intervening sequence of 10 bases. Based on the germline V gene, the CDR1 and CDR2 sequences are SGHRS and YFSETQ. The paper's findings and limits, for the study overall: In the small 56-69-year group, the increase in depth fell short of significance, most likely because of low power. Participants were mostly white British and included more females than males, and it was suggested by the authors that clonal diversity may have been underestimated. Reportedly, almost half of the unique spike-specific TCRs recognized epitopes lying outside the regions that are mutated in the B.1.351 and B.1.1.7 variants. Because no day 14 peak-response samples were available, repertoires were characterized only after the peak T cell response. Only five to seven AZD1222 recipients were SARS-CoV-2 seropositive at baseline, limiting conclusions about previously exposed vaccinees. After two AZD1222 doses, both the breadth and the depth of spike-specific TCRs were significantly higher than at day 0 and than in MenACWY recipients. CD4 TCRs associated with the vaccine covered the entire spike protein, and the dominant responses were in regions 160-218 and 743-854.

This sequence uses TRBV5-1 and TRBJ2-5, with TRBD1 as a weak D call on 6 bases. The sample here was peripheral blood, taken on day 0 of AZD1222 vaccination. This clonotype originated in an adult in good health. The CDR3 protein: CASRIQGQETQYF. The nucleotide sequence is given as TGCGCCAGCAGAATACAGGGACAAGAGACCCAGTACTTC.